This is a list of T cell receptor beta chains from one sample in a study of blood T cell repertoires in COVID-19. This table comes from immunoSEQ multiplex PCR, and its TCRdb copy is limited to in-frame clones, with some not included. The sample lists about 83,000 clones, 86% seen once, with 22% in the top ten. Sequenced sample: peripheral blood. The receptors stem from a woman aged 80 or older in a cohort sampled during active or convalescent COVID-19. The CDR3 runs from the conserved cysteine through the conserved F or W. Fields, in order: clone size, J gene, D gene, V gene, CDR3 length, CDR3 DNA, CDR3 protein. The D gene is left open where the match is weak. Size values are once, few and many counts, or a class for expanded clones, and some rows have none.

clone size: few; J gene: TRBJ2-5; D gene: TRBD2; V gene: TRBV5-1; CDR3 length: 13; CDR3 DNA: TGCGCCAGCAGAAGACTAGCGGTAGAGACCCAGTACTTC; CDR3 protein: CASRRLAVETQYF
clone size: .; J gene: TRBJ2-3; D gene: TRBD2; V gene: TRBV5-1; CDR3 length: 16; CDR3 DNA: TGCGCCAGCAGCTTGGTGTCTAGCGGGAGTTTCGATACGCAGTATTTT; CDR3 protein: CASSLVSSGSFDTQYF
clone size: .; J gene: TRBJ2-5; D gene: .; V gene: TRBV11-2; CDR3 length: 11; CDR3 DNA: TGTGCCAGCAGCTTCGGGGAGACCCAGTACTTC; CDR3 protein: CASSFGETQYF
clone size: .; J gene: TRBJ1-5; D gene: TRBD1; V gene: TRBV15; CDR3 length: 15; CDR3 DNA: TGTGCCACCAGCAGAGACAGGGGGCCTATTCAGCCCCAGCATTTT; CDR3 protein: CATSRDRGPIQPQHF
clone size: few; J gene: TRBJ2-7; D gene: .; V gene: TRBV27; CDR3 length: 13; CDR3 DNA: TGTGCCAGCAGTCTAGGACAGACCTACGAGCAGTACTTC; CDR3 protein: CASSLGQTYEQYF
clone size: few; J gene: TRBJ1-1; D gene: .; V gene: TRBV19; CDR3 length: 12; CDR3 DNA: TGTGCCAGTAGTAGGCGGGGTAATTGGGCTTTCTTT; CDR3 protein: CASSRRGNWAFF
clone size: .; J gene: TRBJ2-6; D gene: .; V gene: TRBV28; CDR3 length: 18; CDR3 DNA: TGTGCCAGCAGTTTTATTACAGGGCTAAGCTCTGGGGCCAACGTCCTGACTTTC; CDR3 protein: CASSFITGLSSGANVLTF
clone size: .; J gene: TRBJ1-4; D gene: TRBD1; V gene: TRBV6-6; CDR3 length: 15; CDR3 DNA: TGTGCCAGCAGCCGCGGACAGGAGTTTAATGAAAAACTGTTTTTT; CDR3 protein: CASSRGQEFNEKLFF
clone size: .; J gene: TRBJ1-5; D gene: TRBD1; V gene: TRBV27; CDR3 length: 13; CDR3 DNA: TGTGCCAGCAGTGAACAGGGGGGACAGCCCCAGCATTTT; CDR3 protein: CASSEQGGQPQHF
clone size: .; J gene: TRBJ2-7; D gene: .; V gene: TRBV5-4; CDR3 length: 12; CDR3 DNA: TGTGCCAGCAGCGCGGGACCGTTAGAGCAGTACTTC; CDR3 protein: CASSAGPLEQYF
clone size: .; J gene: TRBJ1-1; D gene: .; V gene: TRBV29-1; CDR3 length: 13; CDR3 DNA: TGCAGCGTTGTCCAGGGCCTGAACACTGAAGCTTTCTTT; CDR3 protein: CSVVQGLNTEAFF
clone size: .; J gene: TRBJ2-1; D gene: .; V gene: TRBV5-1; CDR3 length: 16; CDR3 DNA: TGCGCCAGCAGCTTGGCCCTAGCGAGCTCCTACAATGAGCAGTTCTTC; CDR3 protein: CASSLALASSYNEQFF
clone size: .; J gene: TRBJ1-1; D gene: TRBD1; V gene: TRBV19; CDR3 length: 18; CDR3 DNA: TGTGCCAGTAGTATTTTAGGGGACAGGGGGGGCCTTAACACTGAAGCTTTCTTT; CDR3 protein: CASSILGDRGGLNTEAFF
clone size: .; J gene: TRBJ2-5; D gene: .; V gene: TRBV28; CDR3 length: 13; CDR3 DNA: TGTGCCAGCAGTTTCACGAGGGAAGAGACCCAGTACTTC; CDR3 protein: CASSFTREETQYF
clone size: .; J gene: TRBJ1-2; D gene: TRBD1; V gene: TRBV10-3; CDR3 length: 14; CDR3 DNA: TGTGCCATCCTGGGACAGGGGGCGAACTATGGCTACACCTTC; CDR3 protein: CAILGQGANYGYTF
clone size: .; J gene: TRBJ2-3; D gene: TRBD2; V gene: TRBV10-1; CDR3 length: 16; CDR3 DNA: TGCGCCAGCAGTGAGCCGGGACTAGCGGGAGTGGATACGCAGTATTTT; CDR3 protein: CASSEPGLAGVDTQYF
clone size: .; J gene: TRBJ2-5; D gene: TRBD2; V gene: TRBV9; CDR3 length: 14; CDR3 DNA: TGTGCCAGCAGCGGGACTAGCGGGAAAGAGACCCAGTACTTC; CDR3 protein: CASSGTSGKETQYF
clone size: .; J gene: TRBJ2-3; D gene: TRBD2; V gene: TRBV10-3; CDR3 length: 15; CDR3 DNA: TGTGCCATCAGTCTTGGACTAGCGGGAGTAAATACGCAGTATTTT; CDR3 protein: CAISLGLAGVNTQYF
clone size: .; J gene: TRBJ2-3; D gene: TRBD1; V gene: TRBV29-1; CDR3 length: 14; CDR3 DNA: TGCAGCGTTGCAGGGGGCGCGACTGCAGATACGCAGTATTTT; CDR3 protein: CSVAGGATADTQYF
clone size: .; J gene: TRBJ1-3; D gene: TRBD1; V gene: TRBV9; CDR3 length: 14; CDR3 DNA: TGTGCCAGCAGCGGAGGGGGCGCTGGAAACACCATATATTTT; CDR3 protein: CASSGGGAGNTIYF
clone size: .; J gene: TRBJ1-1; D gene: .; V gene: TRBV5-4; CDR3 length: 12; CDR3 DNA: TGTGCCAGCAGCTTGGAGGTGGGGCAAGCTTTCTTT; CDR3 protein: CASSLEVGQAFF
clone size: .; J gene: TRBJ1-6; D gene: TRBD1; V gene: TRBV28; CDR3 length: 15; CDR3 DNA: TGTGCCAGCAGTTTCCGGACAGGGATCAATTCACCCCTCCACTTT; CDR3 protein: CASSFRTGINSPLHF